Each of the 9 T cell receptor beta chains below was sequenced from the same sample in a study of cytomegalovirus exposure and HLA in healthy donors. The PCR contained 60 Vbeta and 13 Jbeta primers. The table came from immunoSEQ multiplex PCR; TCRdb's copy has only in-frame clones and leaves some out. Found here are tens of thousands of clones, about 75% of them singletons; the top ten hold 10%. The sequenced sample consisted of PBMCs. These receptors came from a man aged 25 to 40 in good health and CMV-seropositive.

V usage is TRBV11-2 and J usage is TRBJ1-2; D remains unclear. The CDR3 contains 12 residues. CDR1 SGHAT and CDR2 FQNNGV come from the germline V gene. V lost 4 bases and J lost 6, with 9 bases in between. CDR3 in DNA: TGTGCCAGCAGCTACTTCGGTCATGGCTACACCTTC. As protein: CASSYFGHGYTF.

The V and J genes are TRBV19 and TRBJ1-5; 8 bases are shared with TRBD1. V was pared by 6 bases and J by 7 bases, with 8 bases of the junction left unmatched. This CDR3 has 14 amino acids. Germline-derived CDR1 and CDR2 are LNHDA and SQIVND (reference sequence). The CDR3 DNA reads TGTGCCAGTAGCAGGCAGGGGGCGGAGCAGCCCCAGCATTTT. Protein sequence: CASSRQGAEQPQHF.

This sequence joins TRBV7-3 and TRBJ2-7; 8 bases agree with TRBD2. The V and J ends lost 2 bases and 5 bases, in that order; junction bases with no gene match: 5. Germline V CDR1 and CDR2: SGHTA, FQGTGA. The CDR3 totals 14 residues. CDR3 bases: TGTGCCAGCAGCTTATATAGCGGGGTCGACGAGCAGTACTTC. Translating it yields CASSLYSGVDEQYF.

The chain uses TRBV6-1 and TRBJ2-5; TRBD1 matches 7 bases. Germline lookup yields CDR1 MNHNS and CDR2 SASEGT. With 7 bases clipped from V and 4 bases from J, the junction kept 6 bases outside the gene matches. CDR3 size: 13 residues. The chain's CDR3 is CASILTGLETQYF. The CDR3 coding sequence is TGTGCCAGCATTTTGACAGGGTTAGAGACCCAGTACTTC.

V and J are TRBV7-3 and TRBJ2-3; the match to TRBD1 covers 7 bases. The CDR3 runs to 15 residues. The V and J ends lost 0 bases and 5 bases, in that order; junction bases with no gene match: 5. Germline CDR1 reads SGHTA; CDR2 reads FQGTGA. CDR3: CASSLTGGSLDTQYF. CDR3 bases: TGTGCCAGCAGCTTAACAGGGGGCAGCCTAGATACGCAGTATTTT.

This clone was observed at least ten times. The V and J genes are TRBV5-1 and TRBJ2-1, with 7 bases lining up with TRBD2. In germline, CDR1 is SGHRS, CDR2 YFSETQ. The CDR3 has 17 residues. V lost 3 bases and J lost 4; bases outside the gene matches: 13. The CDR3 DNA follows: TGCGCCAGCAGCTCTTCTAGCGGCGGGGGAGGTTACAATGAGCAGTTCTTC. It yields the protein CASSSSSGGGGYNEQFF.

The chain joins TRBV6-4 to TRBJ2-3; D uncertain. CDR1 is MRHNA and CDR2 is SNTAGT in the germline V gene. The CDR3 has 12 residues. V was shortened by 2 bases and J by 6 bases, with 6 bases between the two germline ends. The CDR3 DNA reads as TGTGCCAGCAGTGACGGGCAGGATACGCAGTATTTT. It codes for CASSDGQDTQYF.

This rearrangement joins TRBV4-2 to TRBJ2-7, with 9 bases matching TRBD2. The CDR3 covers 17 residues. Per germline, CDR1 LGHNA and CDR2 YNFKEQ. The trim removed 0 bases at V and 3 bases at J, leaving 9 bases unmatched. CDR3: CASSQEGSLAGYYEQYF. The CDR3 DNA reads as TGTGCCAGCAGCCAAGAAGGCTCCCTAGCGGGGTACTACGAGCAGTACTTC.

Regarding this clone: One end of the junction fails to match germline, which may point to a read error. The V call is TRBV28, the J call TRBJ1-4; D perhaps matches TRBD1 (5 bases). The germline gives CDR1 MDHEN, CDR2 SYDVKM. This CDR3 spans 16 amino acids. In DNA, the CDR3 is TGTGCCAGCAATTTATCAGGGATTGCAACTAATGAAAAACTGTTTTTT. The encoded protein is CASNLSGIATNEKLFF.